This T cell receptor beta chain was captured in a study of T cell repertoires and HLA-DP antigens. Whole-study context: Transduced HeLa cells presented HLA-DP to CD4+ T cells. Donor ages ranged from 18-to-29 to 60-to-69; two men, one woman.

On this clone itself: The antigen is unknown.

Germline CDR1 reads SGHNT; CDR2 reads YYREEE (reference sequence). CDR3 length: 14 residues. V lost 0 bases, J lost 8 bases, and 4 bases stayed unmatched. Findings and limits, study-wide: Sorted CD137+ cells had clonality 0.3 to 0.45 against both alloantigens, versus about 0.041 pre-culture.

The primer mix covered 54 TRBV segments and 13 TRBJ segments. Using immunoSEQ multiplex PCR, the repertoire was profiled, and TCRdb retains in-frame clones only, with some absent. This sample has about 73,000 clones, with roughly 78% found just once. Sequencing was performed on CD4+ T cells from PBMCs. The receptor comes from a man aged 60-69 years in good health and CMV-seronegative. The rearrangement links TRBV5-4 to TRBJ2-1; 8 bases map to TRBD2. CDR3 sequence reads: CASSLERESDEQFF. The CDR3 coding sequence is TGTGCCAGCAGCTTGGAGCGGGAGTCCGATGAGCAGTTCTTC.